Listed here are 12 T cell receptor beta chains from one sample, sequenced in a study of response to subunit inactivated influenza vaccine. TCRdb re-derived calls from the RT-PCR reads in MiXCR, one entry per CDR3 protein. The table includes a few hundred thousand distinct CDR3 sequences, 13% to 15% detected once. This specimen consisted of PBMCs from blood, obtained 11 to 12 days after vaccination. All receptors derive from a man aged 50 or older who received an inactivated influenza vaccine.

This clonotype was seen many times. This rearrangement joins TRBV28 to TRBJ1-2; 7 bases are shared with TRBD1. Looked up from germline, CDR1 is MDHEN and CDR2 is SYDVKM. The CDR3 totals 16 residues. After removal of 5 bases from V and 4 bases from J, the junction contained 13 bases not matched to a gene. The CDR3 region has the DNA TGTGCCAGCAGTCCGGGACAGCCGTCAGCCATCTATGGCTACACCTTC. This translates into CASSPGQPSAIYGYTF.

This chain joins TRBV20-1 and TRBJ2-3; no reliable D call. Trimming took off 4 bases at V and 2 bases at J, with 7 bases between the two ends. The CDR3 loop spans 12 amino acids. In germline, CDR1 is DFQATT, CDR2 SNEGSKA (reference sequence). CDR3: CSAKASTDTQYF. Written as DNA, the CDR3 is TGCAGTGCTAAAGCTTCCACAGATACGCAGTATTTT.

This clonotype was detected a few times. J is TRBJ2-1 and V is TRBV20-1; D ambiguous. Germline values: CDR1 DFQATT, CDR2 SNEGSKA (reference sequence). This CDR3 has 11 amino acids. Trimming took 5 bases from V and 4 from J, leaving 6 bases between them. Here the CDR3 DNA reads TGCAGTGCTGGGAAATACAATGAGCAGTTCTTC. This encodes CSAGKYNEQFF.

V usage is TRBV11-2 and J usage is TRBJ2-3; TRBD2 is a possible D gene (5 bases). Trimming took 1 base from V and 1 from J, leaving 12 bases between them. This CDR3 contains 16 residues. CDR1 is SGHAT and CDR2 is FQNNGV in the germline V gene. CDR3 loop: CASSLGTSAGTDTQYF. The CDR3 nucleotides read TGTGCCAGCAGCTTAGGGACTTCTGCCGGCACAGATACGCAGTATTTT.

The rearrangement uses TRBV5-1 and TRBJ2-2, with 7 bases matching TRBD1. Germline loops: CDR1 SGHRS, CDR2 YFSETQ. The CDR3 runs 15 residues. The V and J ends lost 7 bases and 5 bases, in that order; junction bases with no gene match: 11. CDR3: CASAPTGVKTGELFF. CDR3 bases: TGCGCCAGCGCCCCAACAGGGGTTAAGACCGGGGAGCTGTTTTTT.

This clonotype was observed many times. This chain's CDR3 is CASSQSSGMRNEQYF. CDR3 nucleotides: TGTGCCAGCAGCCAATCTAGCGGGATGCGAAACGAGCAGTACTTC. The rearrangement links TRBV3-1 to TRBJ2-7; TRBD2 matches 9 bases. CDR3 length equals 15 residues. Trimming at V came to 2 bases and at J to 5 bases, leaving 7 bases not matched to a gene. Germline V CDR1 and CDR2: LGHDT, YNNKEL (reference sequence).

The chain has TRBV18 and TRBJ2-5; 11 nucleotides align to TRBD2. From germline, CDR1 is KGHSH and CDR2 LQKENI. CDR3 length equals 15 residues. J was trimmed by 3 bases and V by 4 bases; bases with no gene match: 4. This CDR3 reads CASSQLAGDEETQYF. The CDR3 nucleotides are TGTGCCAGCTCACAACTAGCGGGAGACGAAGAGACCCAGTACTTC.

The V gene is TRBV20-1, the J gene TRBJ1-1; weak D call: TRBD1 (6 bases). This CDR3 is built from 13 residues. CDR1 DFQATT and CDR2 SNEGSKA come from the germline V gene (reference sequence). V gave up 3 bases and J gave up 5 bases, with 13 bases separating them. CDR3 in DNA: TGCAGTGCTAGTAGGGGGGCGGGAACTGAAGCTTTCTTT. This gives the protein CSASRGAGTEAFF.

This clonotype was recorded a few times. The chain links TRBV6-1 to TRBJ2-1; D remains ambiguous. V was pared by 6 bases and J by 7 bases, with 13 bases between. Germline V lookup: CDR1 MNHNS, CDR2 SASEGT. The CDR3 has 13 residues. CDR3 residues: CASSPVGINEQFF. CDR3 DNA sequence: TGTGCCAGCAGCCCCGTGGGGATAAATGAGCAGTTCTTC.

This clonotype was counted a single time. The chain recombines TRBV20-1 with TRBJ2-3; 14 bases are shared with TRBD2. The V segment lost 5 bases and the J segment 3 bases; nucleotides outside the gene matches: 10. Germline assignment: CDR1 DFQATT and CDR2 SNEGSKA (reference sequence). The CDR3 consists of 17 residues. This chain's CDR3 is CSAAPGTSGSRTDTQYF. The CDR3 region has the DNA TGCAGTGCTGCCCCCGGGACTAGCGGGAGTAGGACAGATACGCAGTATTTT.

This clonotype turned up a few times. The V gene is TRBV29-1, the J gene TRBJ1-2; no definite D call. Per germline, CDR1 SQVTM and CDR2 ANQGSEA. The CDR3 has 11 amino acids. Trimming removed 5 bases from V and 4 bases from J, with 8 bases in between. The CDR3 protein is CSVRGPYGYTF. Written as DNA, the CDR3 is TGCAGCGTTCGCGGCCCCTATGGCTACACCTTC.

A note on this clonotype: One end of the junction varies from germline; a read error may be responsible. V gene TRBV19 combines with J gene TRBJ2-5; a weak D match, TRBD1 (5 bases). Germline V gives CDR1 LNHDA, CDR2 SQIVND (reference sequence). The CDR3 length is 16 residues. The DNA of the CDR3 is TGTGCCAGTAGCATAGGGGCGAACACCCTCCAAGAGACCCAGTACTTC. Residues: CASSIGANTLQETQYF.